The clone carrying this TCR beta chain appeared a single time. Germline CDR1 reads LNHDA; CDR2 reads SQIVND (reference sequence). The CDR3 contains 13 residues. This entry is derived from a study of technical replicates of blood from four donors. Measured with immunoSEQ multiplex PCR; TCRdb has only the in-frame clones, and not every one. The table has roughly 76,000 clones, 80% to 90% seen once. Material: PBMCs. The chain recombines TRBV19 with TRBJ1-5; no clear D gene. This TCR was sampled from a human donor in good health. Some clones in this sample may be carry-over from other donors' samples. CDR3 loop: CAAAGRVYQPQHF. CDR3 in DNA: TGTGCAGCCGCGGGGAGGGTGTATCAGCCCCAGCATTTT.